These 11 T cell receptor beta chains share one sample of origin, sequenced in a study of T cells in Graves' hyperthyroidism and ophthalmopathy. Amplification yielded TCR beta CDR3 regions, with RNA transcripts as the source. TCR CDR3 underwent first-round RT-PCR with the HTBI primer set. Via MiXCR, TCRdb re-called the multiplex PCR reads, giving one row per CDR3 protein. The sample consists of around 760,000 distinct CDR3 sequences, around 40% of them appearing once. The specimen was blood. The receptor source for this set is a woman in her thirties or forties with Graves' hyperthyroidism.

This clonotype was recorded at least ten times. The rearrangement uses TRBV6-5 and TRBJ2-7; TRBD2 is a possible D gene (5 bases). The CDR3 has 13 residues. CDR1 is MNHEY, CDR2 SVGAGI, per germline. V lost 6 bases to trimming and J lost 1 base, with 10 bases between them. CDR3 sequence: CASRESGSYEQYF. CDR3 in DNA: TGTGCCAGCAGGGAGAGCGGATCCTACGAGCAGTACTTC.

This clonotype was counted many times. The gene calls are TRBV7-2 and TRBJ1-5, with D perhaps matching TRBD1 (5 bases). The CDR3 has 16 residues. The V end was cut by 5 bases, the J end by 0 bases, with 14 bases between. Per the germline V gene, CDR1 is SGHTA and CDR2 is FQGNSA. Written as DNA, the CDR3 is TGTGCCAGCAGCCCTGGGGCCTCATATAGCAATCAGCCCCAGCATTTT. This sequence encodes CASSPGASYSNQPQHF.

At least ten counts were recorded for this clonotype. The genes are TRBV2 and TRBJ1-5; no clear D. The V gene lost 8 bases and the J gene lost 0 bases, with 14 bases spanning the gap. The CDR3 totals 15 residues. Germline CDR1 is SNHLY and CDR2 is FYNNEI. The CDR3 nucleotides read TGTGCCAGCCGCTGGTCTCGATTTAGCAATCAGCCCCAGCATTTT. As protein: CASRWSRFSNQPQHF.

Comment on this clonotype: Compared with germline, one end of the junction differs, possibly owing to a read error. The gene calls are TRBV10-3 and TRBJ2-7, with D possibly being TRBD2 (6 bases). This CDR3 has 15 amino acids. From germline, CDR1 is ENHRY and CDR2 SYGVKD. This CDR3 reads CASSLTSTSSYEQYF. The CDR3, as DNA: TGTGCCAGCAGTTTGACTAGTACAAGCTCCTACGAGCAGTACTTC.

This clonotype was seen a few times. The rearrangement uses TRBV7-9 and TRBJ2-5, with D possibly matching TRBD2 (5 bases). This CDR3 spans 15 amino acids. V was trimmed by 6 bases and J by 3 bases, leaving 17 bases between them. CDR1 is SEHNR, CDR2 FQNEAQ, per germline (reference sequence). The CDR3: CASSTSIGLKETQYF. The CDR3 bases are TGTGCCAGCAGTACCTCGATCGGACTTAAAGAGACCCAGTACTTC. Full variable domain (remainder filled in from reference TRBV7-9 and TRBJ2-5): DTGVSQNPRHKITKRGQNVTFRCDPISEHNRLYWYRQTLGQGPEFLTYFQNEAQLEKSRLLSDRFSAERPKGSFSTLEIQRTEQGDSAMYLCASSTSIGLKETQYFGPGTRLLVL.

This clonotype was counted between two and nine times. This rearrangement joins TRBV5-6 to TRBJ1-6; unclear D gene. This CDR3 comprises 11 residues. Germline CDR1 and CDR2: SGHDT and YYEEEE. V gave up 4 bases and J gave up 5 bases, with 1 base separating them. The CDR3 region has the DNA TGTGCCAGCAGCCATAATTCACCCCTCCACTTT. This gives the protein CASSHNSPLHF.

This clonotype was seen ten or more times. This chain joins TRBV7-2 and TRBJ2-5; D may be TRBD2 (6 bases). Trimming cost V 5 bases and J 1 base, with 11 bases left between them. Per the germline V gene, CDR1 is SGHTA and CDR2 is FQGNSA. This CDR3 comprises 14 residues. The CDR3 DNA reads as TGTGCCAGCAGCCAGAATAGCGGCCAAGAGACCCAGTACTTC. Protein product: CASSQNSGQETQYF.

This clonotype has only a few counts. V gene TRBV9 combines with J gene TRBJ2-2, with D tentatively TRBD1 or TRBD2 (5 bases each). Germline CDR1 and CDR2: SGDLS and YYNGEE. This CDR3 is built from 15 residues. V dropped 0 bases and J dropped 3 bases, with 9 bases sitting between them. CDR3 nucleotides: TGTGCCAGCAGCGTAGCTCAGGGAGACACCGGGGAGCTGTTTTTT. As protein: CASSVAQGDTGELFF.

This clonotype was recorded many times. The gene calls are TRBV7-6 and TRBJ1-4, with D hard to call. V lost 5 bases to trimming and J lost 7 bases, with 11 bases between them. Germline CDR1 SGHVS, CDR2 FNYEAQ. The CDR3 consists of 13 residues. The CDR3 DNA follows: TGTGCCAGCAGCCTTGGTGCCTCTGAAAAACTGTTTTTT. Its protein product is CASSLGASEKLFF.

This clonotype has only a few counts. The chain is built from TRBV11-2 and TRBJ1-2; the match to TRBD1 covers 7 bases. The CDR3 length is 13 residues. Per germline, CDR1 SGHAT and CDR2 FQNNGV. V gave up 5 bases and J gave up 7 bases; unmatched junction bases: 7. CDR3 coding DNA: TGTGCCAGCAGCGTAAGGACAGGCAGTGGCTACACCTTC. Translated: CASSVRTGSGYTF. The entire variable domain, with the rest obtained from reference TRBV11-2 and TRBJ1-2, is as follows: EAGVAQSPRYKIIEKRQSVAFWCNPISGHATLYWYQQILGQGPKLLIQFQNNGVVDDSQLPKDRFSAERLKGVDSTLKIQPAKLEDSAVYLCASSVRTGSGYTFGSGTRLTVV.

J is TRBJ1-5 and V is TRBV7-9; 7 nucleotides agree with TRBD1. Germline V gives CDR1 SEHNR, CDR2 FQNEAQ (reference sequence). There are 15 residues in the CDR3. The trim removed 5 bases at V and 4 bases at J, leaving 8 bases unmatched. CDR3: CASSKGTEKNQPQHF. The CDR3, as DNA: TGTGCCAGCAGCAAAGGGACAGAGAAGAATCAGCCCCAGCATTTT.